This T cell receptor (beta chain) derives from a study of T cells in Graves' hyperthyroidism and ophthalmopathy. Trimming cost V 6 bases and J 6 bases; bases outside gene matches: 9. Germline values: CDR1 DFQATT, CDR2 SNEGSKA (reference sequence). This CDR3 has 14 residues. The CDR3 regions of TCR beta were amplified from RNA transcripts. TCR CDR3 regions were first amplified by RT-PCR with HTBI primers. MiXCR, applied by TCRdb to the multiplex PCR reads, yields one record per CDR3 protein. Seen here are under 550,000 distinct CDR3 sequences, less than 20% observed once, and the top ten hold about 50%. Disease lasting under 3 months, a NOSPECS grade of at least 4, and a Clinical Activity Score of at least 3 were features of the ophthalmopathy patients. Uncontrolled infections, other autoimmune diseases, pregnancy or lactation led to exclusion of patients. In making diagnoses, clinical symptoms, serum thyroxine and TRAb, thyroid ultrasound and orbital computed tomography were all used. Out of about 10 ml of fresh peripheral blood came the PBMCs.

Sequences were obtained from blood. The genes are TRBV20-1 and TRBJ2-3; TRBD1 agrees at 10 bases. The sequence was obtained from a man aged 35 to 55 with Graves' ophthalmopathy. This CDR3 reads CSALRQGATDTQYF. The CDR3 region has the DNA TGCAGTGCCCTGAGACAGGGGGCAACGGATACGCAGTATTTT.